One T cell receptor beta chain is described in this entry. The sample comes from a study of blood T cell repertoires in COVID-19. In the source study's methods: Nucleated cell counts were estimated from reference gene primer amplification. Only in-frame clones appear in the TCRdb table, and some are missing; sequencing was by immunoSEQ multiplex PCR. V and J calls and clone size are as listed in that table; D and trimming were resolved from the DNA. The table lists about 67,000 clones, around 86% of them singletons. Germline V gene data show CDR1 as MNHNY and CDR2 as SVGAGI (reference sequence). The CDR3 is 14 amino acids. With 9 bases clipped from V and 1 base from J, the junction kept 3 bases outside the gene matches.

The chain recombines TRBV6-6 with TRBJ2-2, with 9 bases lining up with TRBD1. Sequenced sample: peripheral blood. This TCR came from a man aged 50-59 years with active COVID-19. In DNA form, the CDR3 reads TGTGCCAGTCGACAGGGGGGGAACACCGGGGAGCTGTTTTTT. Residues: CASRQGGNTGELFF.